These 30 T cell receptor beta chains came from one sample sequenced in a study of OX40 agonist ivuxolimab in advanced cancers. TCRdb keeps only in-frame clones here, not all; method: immunoSEQ multiplex PCR. The table lists around 40,000 clones, 70% to 90% of them singletons, with 0.35% to 0.45% in the top ten. Sequences were derived from CD4+ or CD8+ T cells sorted from blood, sampled in a trial of the OX40 agonist ivuxolimab. The receptors were sampled from an adult with an advanced solid tumor such as melanoma, head and neck, liver or kidney cancer.

The rearrangement joins TRBV18 to TRBJ2-2, with TRBD2 matching over 7 bases. CDR1 is KGHSH, CDR2 LQKENI, per germline. The CDR3 is made up of 16 amino acids. V shed 3 bases, J shed 0 bases, and the junction held 4 bases outside the gene matches. As DNA, the CDR3 is TGTGCCAGCTCACCCCAGAGCGGGGCGAACACCGGGGAGCTGTTTTTT. Residues: CASSPQSGANTGELFF.

This clone occurred once. This chain joins TRBV7-9 and TRBJ1-4, with 7 bases fitting TRBD1. V trimming: 5 bases; J trimming: 4 bases; junction bases outside the gene matches: 4. The germline gives CDR1 SEHNR, CDR2 FQNEAQ (reference sequence). CDR3 length: 14 amino acids. The CDR3 loop is CASSPGQFNEKLFF. As DNA, the CDR3 is TGTGCCAGCAGCCCGGGACAGTTTAATGAAAAACTGTTTTTT. Complete variable domain (other parts from reference TRBV7-9 and TRBJ1-4): DTGVSQNPRHKITKRGQNVTFRCDPISEHNRLYWYRQTLGQGPEFLTYFQNEAQLEKSRLLSDRFSAERPKGSFSTLEIQRTEQGDSAMYLCASSPGQFNEKLFFGSGTQLSVL.

The chain carries TRBV11-3 and TRBJ1-1; weak D call: TRBD1 (5 bases). Germline V CDR1 and CDR2: SGHNT, YENEEA. This CDR3 is built from 14 residues. Trimming removed 5 bases from V and 1 base from J, with 11 bases in between. DNA for the CDR3: TGTGCCAGCAGCCGCTCGGGGGGGAACACTGAAGCTTTCTTT. Translated: CASSRSGGNTEAFF.

The chain employs TRBV7-2 and TRBJ2-7; D possibly corresponds to TRBD1 (5 bases). CDR1 is SGHTA, CDR2 FQGNSA, per germline. V was pared by 2 bases and J by 4 bases, with 12 bases between. The CDR3 is 14 residues long. CDR3 DNA: TGTGCCAGCAGCTTAAAAGGGGTCGGGTACGAGCAGTACTTC. Its protein is CASSLKGVGYEQYF.

The genes are TRBV15 and TRBJ1-2, with a weak D call TRBD1 (5 bases). Germline V gene lookup returns CDR1 LNHNV and CDR2 YYDKDF (reference sequence). The CDR3 runs to 13 residues. Trimming left V 3 bases short and J 8 bases short, with 13 bases between. For the CDR3, the DNA is TGTGCCACCAGCAGCCCCCGGGGCCAAGGCTACACCTTC. Its translation is CATSSPRGQGYTF.

The chain links TRBV19 to TRBJ1-1; D is unresolved. The CDR3 length is 13 residues. Trimming cost V 2 bases and J 0 bases, with 4 bases left between them. The germline V gene has CDR1 LNHDA and CDR2 SQIVND (reference sequence). This CDR3 reads CASSISVNTEAFF. The CDR3 coding sequence is TGTGCCAGTAGTATATCGGTGAACACTGAAGCTTTCTTT.

The chain employs TRBV10-3 and TRBJ1-5; D is unclear. Deletions cut 0 bases from V and 7 bases from J, with 13 bases between. Germline lookup yields CDR1 ENHRY and CDR2 SYGVKD. The CDR3 is 15 amino acids. The CDR3 DNA follows: TGTGCCATCAGTGAGTCAGAGGCCCTCAGCCAGCCCCAGCATTTT. Amino acids: CAISESEALSQPQHF.

The chain recombines TRBV11-1 with TRBJ2-7; 9 bases match TRBD1. In germline, CDR1 is SGHAT, CDR2 FQDESV (reference sequence). This CDR3 region has 13 residues. J lost 6 bases, V lost 5 bases, and 5 bases had no gene match. The CDR3 protein is CASSRDRVAEQYF. For the CDR3, the DNA is TGTGCCAGCAGCCGGGACAGGGTTGCCGAGCAGTACTTC.

This chain links TRBV30 with TRBJ2-7, with D possibly being TRBD1 or TRBD2 (6 bases each). The CDR3 has 14 residues. Germline values: CDR1 GTSNPN, CDR2 SVGIG (reference sequence). V was cut by 0 bases and J by 4 bases, with 13 bases left in between. This CDR3 is CAWSVSGGQYEQYF. CDR3 bases: TGTGCCTGGAGTGTATCCGGGGGCCAATACGAGCAGTACTTC.

V and J are TRBV18 and TRBJ1-1; D not certain. This CDR3 has 14 residues. Trimming removed 5 bases at V and 0 bases at J, with 10 bases between. Germline values: CDR1 KGHSH, CDR2 LQKENI. In DNA form, the CDR3 reads TGTGCCAGCTCAGCCGGTGGGATGAACACTGAAGCTTTCTTT. This sequence encodes CASSAGGMNTEAFF. Based on the CDR3 plus reference TRBV18 and TRBJ1-1, the full variable domain is NAGVMQNPRHLVRRRGQEARLRCSPMKGHSHVYWYRQLPEEGLKFMVYLQKENIIDESGMPKERFSAEFPKEGPSILRIQQVVRGDSAAYFCASSAGGMNTEAFFGQGTRLTVV.

This chain joins TRBV2 and TRBJ1-5; a weak D match, TRBD1 (6 bases). Germline V gives CDR1 SNHLY, CDR2 FYNNEI. CDR3 length: 17 residues. Trimming removed 4 bases at V and 6 bases at J, with 22 bases between. CDR3 DNA sequence: TGTGCCAGCAGTGGGGGGGCACAGGGAGGGGGTAGTCAGCCCCAGCATTTT. The encoded protein is CASSGGAQGGGSQPQHF.

This rearrangement joins TRBV5-4 to TRBJ2-3; 7 bases are a match to TRBD1. Germline V gene sequence: CDR1 SGHNT, CDR2 YYREEE (reference sequence). The CDR3 runs to 15 residues. V shed 3 bases, J shed 2 bases, and the junction held 6 bases outside the gene matches. This CDR3 reads CASSWDSSSTDTQYF. CDR3 nucleotide sequence: TGTGCCAGCAGCTGGGACAGCTCTTCCACAGATACGCAGTATTTT.

This chain links TRBV5-1 with TRBJ2-7, with D perhaps given as TRBD1 or TRBD2 (6 bases each). V was pared by 0 bases and J by 6 bases, with 19 bases between. The CDR3 sequence is 16 residues long. From germline, CDR1 is SGHRS and CDR2 YFSETQ. CDR3 DNA sequence: TGCGCCAGCAGCTTGGAGGGGGGTGCCGTCGCTCGCGAGCAGTACTTC. Translation: CASSLEGGAVAREQYF.

V usage is TRBV27 and J usage is TRBJ1-1; the D gene is possibly TRBD1 (5 bases). The V gene's germline CDR1 is MNHEY and CDR2 SMNVEV (reference sequence). V was pared by 10 bases and J by 0 bases, with 15 bases between. CDR3 length: 14 residues. The CDR3 protein is CATRQTEMNTEAFF. Written as DNA, the CDR3 is TGTGCCACCCGTCAGACAGAGATGAACACTGAAGCTTTCTTT.

The chain links TRBV11-2 to TRBJ2-7; perhaps TRBD1 as D (5 bases). The CDR3 sequence is 14 residues long. V lost 5 bases, J lost 0 bases, and 11 bases lay in between. Germline V CDR1 and CDR2: SGHAT, FQNNGV. As DNA, the CDR3 is TGTGCCAGCAGCACCCCAGGGTCCTCCTACGAGCAGTACTTC. Translation gives CASSTPGSSYEQYF.

The chain employs TRBV2 and TRBJ2-1, with 13 positions matching TRBD2. The CDR3 length is 15 residues. Germline CDR1 reads SNHLY; CDR2 reads FYNNEI. V lost 5 bases and J lost 9; bases outside the gene matches: 7. In nucleotides, the CDR3 is TGTGCCAGCAGTCCTACTAGCGGGAGGGATGGTGAGCAGTTCTTC. It translates to CASSPTSGRDGEQFF.

This clone was seen a single time. The V call is TRBV6-1, the J call TRBJ1-6, with D maybe TRBD1 (6 bases). Trimming removed 3 bases at V and 14 bases at J, with 17 bases between. The CDR3 has 14 amino acids. Germline CDR1 and CDR2: MNHNS and SASEGT. Written as DNA, the CDR3 is TGTGCCAGCAGTGAGGACTGGGGGGCGAGGGCCCTCCACTTT. This codes for CASSEDWGARALHF.

V is TRBV7-2 and J is TRBJ2-7; D uncertain. V lost 5 bases to trimming and J lost 0 bases, with 14 bases between them. The CDR3 has 15 residues. Germline loops: CDR1 SGHTA, CDR2 FQGNSA. For the CDR3, the DNA is TGTGCCAGCAGCCCGAATGTGGGATTCTCCTACGAGCAGTACTTC. This encodes CASSPNVGFSYEQYF.

This rearrangement joins TRBV19 to TRBJ1-2; possibly TRBD1 for D (5 bases). V was clipped by 0 bases and J by 7 bases, with 6 bases between them. CDR3 length: 12 amino acids. The germline gives CDR1 LNHDA, CDR2 SQIVND (reference sequence). This chain's CDR3 is CASSIDRAGYTF. The DNA of the CDR3 is TGTGCCAGTAGTATAGACAGGGCTGGCTACACCTTC.

This chain links TRBV7-2 with TRBJ2-7; the D gene is possibly TRBD2 (6 bases). Trimming took off 5 bases at V and 4 bases at J, with 18 bases between the two ends. The CDR3 contains 15 residues. The germline gives CDR1 SGHTA, CDR2 FQGNSA. The CDR3 region has the DNA TGTGCCAGCAGCCCGACCGGGACTTCCACATACGAGCAGTACTTC. This translates into CASSPTGTSTYEQYF. Full variable domain (outside the CDR3, taken from reference TRBV7-2 and TRBJ2-7): GAGVSQSPSNKVTEKGKDVELRCDPISGHTALYWYRQSLGQGLEFLIYFQGNSAPDKSGLPSDRFSAERTGGSVSTLTIQRTQQEDSAVYLCASSPTGTSTYEQYFGPGTRLTVT.

The chain is built from TRBV19 and TRBJ1-3; D call uncertain. This CDR3 has 14 amino acids. Trimming shortened V by 4 bases and J by 0 bases, and 7 bases separated the two germline ends. Germline CDR1 LNHDA, CDR2 SQIVND (reference sequence). CDR3 residues: CASSTGNSGNTIYF. The CDR3 coding sequence is TGTGCCAGTAGTACAGGAAACTCTGGAAACACCATATATTTT.

CDR3 in amino acids: CASSPAWGDTQYF. DNA for the CDR3: TGTGCCAGCAGCCCAGCATGGGGAGATACGCAGTATTTT. The chain is built from TRBV7-2 and TRBJ2-3; D unclear. The CDR3 runs to 13 residues. Germline V lookup: CDR1 SGHTA, CDR2 FQGNSA. Trimming left V 5 bases short and J 5 bases short, with 11 bases between.

The rearrangement joins TRBV7-6 to TRBJ2-7, with D unresolved. The V gene's germline CDR1 is SGHVS and CDR2 FNYEAQ. The V gene lost 5 bases and the J gene lost 7 bases, with 27 bases spanning the gap. This CDR3 is built from 17 residues. CDR3 amino acids: CASSPLVGRSAMREQYF. In DNA form, the CDR3 reads TGTGCCAGCAGCCCCCTAGTTGGCAGATCCGCGATGAGGGAGCAGTACTTC.

The chain employs TRBV15 and TRBJ1-6; the D is unclear. Trimming removed 0 bases at V and 9 bases at J, with 9 bases between. CDR1 and CDR2 (germline): LNHNV, YYDKDF (reference sequence). The CDR3 spans 14 residues. The CDR3 coding sequence is TGTGCCACCAGCAGAGATGGTACCGGTTCACCCCTCCACTTT. Amino acids: CATSRDGTGSPLHF.

The chain joins TRBV28 to TRBJ2-1; 10 bases are a match to TRBD2. From germline, CDR1 is MDHEN and CDR2 SYDVKM. V lost 8 bases and J lost 4; bases outside the gene matches: 5. The length of the CDR3 is 14 residues. CDR3 loop: CASRPSGSYNEQFF. The CDR3 DNA reads as TGTGCCAGCCGCCCTAGCGGGAGTTACAATGAGCAGTTCTTC.

This clone was counted only a few times. This chain connects TRBV18 to TRBJ1-3; D may be TRBD1 (6 bases). V dropped 2 bases and J dropped 2 bases, with 10 bases sitting between them. The CDR3 contains 15 residues. From germline, CDR1 is KGHSH and CDR2 LQKENI. CDR3 residues: CASSPGQITGNTIYF. Here the CDR3 DNA reads TGTGCCAGCTCACCAGGACAGATCACTGGAAACACCATATATTTT. Full variable domain (outside the CDR3, taken from reference TRBV18 and TRBJ1-3): NAGVMQNPRHLVRRRGQEARLRCSPMKGHSHVYWYRQLPEEGLKFMVYLQKENIIDESGMPKERFSAEFPKEGPSILRIQQVVRGDSAAYFCASSPGQITGNTIYFGEGSWLTVV.

This sequence joins TRBV4-2 and TRBJ2-7; 11 bases fit TRBD1. With 4 bases clipped from V and 7 bases from J, the junction kept 9 bases outside the gene matches. The CDR3 loop spans 15 amino acids. Per the germline V gene, CDR1 is LGHNA and CDR2 is YNFKEQ. This chain's CDR3 is CASSRGQGAEGEQYF. The CDR3 bases are TGTGCCAGCAGCCGAGGACAGGGGGCTGAAGGGGAGCAGTACTTC.

With regard to this clone: Being one base from a much bigger clone, this may be a read error. The sample has other DNA sequences that encode this CDR3 too. This sequence joins TRBV9 and TRBJ1-2; TRBD1 is a possible D gene (5 bases). The V end lost 7 bases, the J end lost 4 bases, and 11 bases lay between the germline ends. Germline CDR1 SGDLS, CDR2 YYNGEE. The CDR3 is made up of 12 amino acids. CDR3 amino acids: CASGGGIYGYTF. The CDR3 bases are TGTGCCAGCGGGGGGGGGATCTATGGCTACACCTTC.

V gene TRBV11-3 combines with J gene TRBJ2-1; 7 bases match TRBD2. V gave up 1 base and J gave up 6 bases; unmatched junction bases: 12. Per the germline V gene, CDR1 is SGHNT and CDR2 is YENEEA. CDR3 length equals 17 residues. The CDR3 DNA reads TGTGCCAGCAGCTTAGGCCCCAGTGGGAGGGGTTCCAATGAGCAGTTCTTC. Protein: CASSLGPSGRGSNEQFF.

V usage is TRBV5-4 and J usage is TRBJ2-4; D could derive from TRBD1 or TRBD2 (6 bases each). Germline V gene lookup returns CDR1 SGHNT and CDR2 YYREEE (reference sequence). V lost 6 bases, J lost 0 bases, and 19 bases lay in between. The CDR3 is 17 amino acids. This CDR3 is CASTLTAGGLAKNIQYF. CDR3 coding DNA: TGTGCCAGCACCTTAACCGCCGGGGGCCTAGCCAAAAACATTCAGTACTTC.